The sequence of this TCR beta chain was determined in a study of blood T cell repertoires in COVID-19. The wider study: PBMCs, B-cell-depleted T cells, or T cells were the source of the cDNA or gDNA that made up the material.

Per the original data handling: Quantification of nucleated cells was approximated via reference gene primer amplification. Only in-frame clones appear in the TCRdb table, and some are missing; sequencing was by immunoSEQ multiplex PCR. V, J and clone size were drawn from that table, and D and trimming were deduced from the DNA. The data show roughly 670,000 clones, 85% to 90% seen once. Looked up from germline, CDR1 is MNHEY and CDR2 is SVGAGI. The V segment lost 2 bases and the J segment 5 bases; nucleotides outside the gene matches: 1. This CDR3 comprises 15 residues. The specimen sequenced was peripheral blood. The V gene is TRBV6-5, the J gene TRBJ2-2; 11 bases line up with TRBD1. The TCR sequence derives from a young woman with acute or convalescent COVID-19. DNA of the CDR3: TGTGCCAGCAGTTACCGGGACAGGGGGACCGGGGAGCTGTTTTTT. This codes for CASSYRDRGTGELFF.